This TCR beta chain was captured by sequencing in a study of circulating and synovial CD4+ cells in juvenile arthritis. V lost 7 bases and J lost 5; bases outside the gene matches: 10. CDR3 length: 15 amino acids. The germline gives CDR1 SNHLY, CDR2 FYNNEI. Only in-frame clones appear in the TCRdb table, and some are missing; sequencing was by immunoSEQ multiplex PCR. The sample has under 35,000 clones, about 94% seen once; the top ten hold 2.5% to 3.5%. The rearrangement joins TRBV2 to TRBJ1-5; 8 bases align to TRBD1. This receptor was obtained from a human donor with juvenile idiopathic arthritis. The specimen sequenced was CD4+ T cells from blood. CDR3 in amino acids: CASTTGTGRYQPQHF. CDR3 bases: TGTGCCAGCACTACCGGGACAGGTCGGTATCAGCCCCAGCATTTT. The full variable domain, its missing parts supplied by reference TRBV2 and TRBJ1-5, is EPEVTQTPSHQVTQMGQEVILRCVPISNHLYFYWYRQILGQKVEFLVSFYNNEISEKSEIFDDQFSVERPDGSNFTLKIRSTKLEDSAMYFCASTTGTGRYQPQHFGDGTRLSIL.